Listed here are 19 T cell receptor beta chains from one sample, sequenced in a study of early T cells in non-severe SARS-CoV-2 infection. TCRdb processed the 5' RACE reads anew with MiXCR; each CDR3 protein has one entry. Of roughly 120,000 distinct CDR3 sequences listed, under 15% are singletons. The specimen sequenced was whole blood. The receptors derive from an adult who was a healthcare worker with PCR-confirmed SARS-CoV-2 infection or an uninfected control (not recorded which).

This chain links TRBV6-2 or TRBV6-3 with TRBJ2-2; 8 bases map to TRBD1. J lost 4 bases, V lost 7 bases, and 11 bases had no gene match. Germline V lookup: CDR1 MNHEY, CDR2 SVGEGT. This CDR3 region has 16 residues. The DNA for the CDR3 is TGTGCCAGCACCAGGGTTCTGACAGGGGCCACCGGGGAGCTGTTTTTT. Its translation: CASTRVLTGATGELFF.

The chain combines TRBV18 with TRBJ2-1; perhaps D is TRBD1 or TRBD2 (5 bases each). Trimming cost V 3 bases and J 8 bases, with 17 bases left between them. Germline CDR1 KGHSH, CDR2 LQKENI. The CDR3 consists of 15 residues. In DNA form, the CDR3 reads TGTGCCAGCTCACCCCTCGATGGGACCGTGGATGAGCAGTTCTTC. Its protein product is CASSPLDGTVDEQFF.

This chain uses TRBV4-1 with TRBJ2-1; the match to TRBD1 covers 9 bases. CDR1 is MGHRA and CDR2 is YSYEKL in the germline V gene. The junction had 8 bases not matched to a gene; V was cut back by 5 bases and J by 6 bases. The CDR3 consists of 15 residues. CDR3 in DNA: TGCGCCAGCAGCTTTACCGGGACAGGGAGCAATGAGCAGTTCTTC. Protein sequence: CASSFTGTGSNEQFF.

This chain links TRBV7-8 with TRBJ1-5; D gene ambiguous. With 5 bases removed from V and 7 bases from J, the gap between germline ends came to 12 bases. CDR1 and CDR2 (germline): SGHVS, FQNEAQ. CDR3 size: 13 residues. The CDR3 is CASSRKIKQPQHF. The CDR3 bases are TGTGCCAGCAGCCGCAAGATCAAGCAGCCCCAGCATTTT.

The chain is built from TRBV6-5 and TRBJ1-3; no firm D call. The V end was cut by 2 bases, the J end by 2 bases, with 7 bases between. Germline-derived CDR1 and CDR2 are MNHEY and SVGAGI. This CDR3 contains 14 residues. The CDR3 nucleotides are TGTGCCAGCAGTTACGTGGGGACTGGAAACACCATATATTTT. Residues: CASSYVGTGNTIYF.

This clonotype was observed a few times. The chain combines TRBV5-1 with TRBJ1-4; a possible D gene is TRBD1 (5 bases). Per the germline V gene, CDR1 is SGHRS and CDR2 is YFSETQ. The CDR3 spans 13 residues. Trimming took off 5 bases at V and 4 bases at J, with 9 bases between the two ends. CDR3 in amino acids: CASSQDSNEKLFF. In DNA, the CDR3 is TGCGCCAGCAGTCAAGACAGTAATGAAAAACTGTTTTTT.

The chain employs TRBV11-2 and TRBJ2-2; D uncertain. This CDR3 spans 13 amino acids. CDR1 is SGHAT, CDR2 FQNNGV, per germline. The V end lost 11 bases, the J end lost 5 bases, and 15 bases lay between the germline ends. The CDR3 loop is CASQVGWTGELFF. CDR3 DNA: TGTGCCTCTCAGGTGGGGTGGACCGGGGAGCTGTTTTTT.

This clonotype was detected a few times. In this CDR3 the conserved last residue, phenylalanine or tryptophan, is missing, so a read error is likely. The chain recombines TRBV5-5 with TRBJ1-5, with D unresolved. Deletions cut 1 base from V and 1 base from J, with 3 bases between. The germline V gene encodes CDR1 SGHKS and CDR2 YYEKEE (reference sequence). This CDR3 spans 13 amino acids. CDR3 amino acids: CASSLLSNQPQHL. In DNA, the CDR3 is TGTGCCAGCAGCTTGTTAAGCAATCAGCCCCAGCATCTT.

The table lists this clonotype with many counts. The CDR3 protein is CASRTGAVQPQHF. CDR3 bases: TGTGCCAGCAGGACAGGGGCTGTTCAGCCCCAGCATTTT. This chain joins TRBV6-6 and TRBJ1-5; TRBD1 matches at 8 bases. The CDR3 totals 13 residues. The V gene end was trimmed by 6 bases and the J gene end by 6 bases; junction bases not matched to a gene: 4. Germline V gene lookup returns CDR1 MNHNY and CDR2 SVGAGI (reference sequence).

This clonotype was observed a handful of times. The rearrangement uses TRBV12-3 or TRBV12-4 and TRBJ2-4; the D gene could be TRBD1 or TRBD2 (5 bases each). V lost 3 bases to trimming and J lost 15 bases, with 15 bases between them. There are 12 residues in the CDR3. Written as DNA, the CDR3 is TGTGCCAGCAGTTTCTTAACGGGACGGAGGTACTTC. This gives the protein CASSFLTGRRYF.

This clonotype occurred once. CDR3 sequence reads: CSVGTSAMRNEQFF. DNA of the CDR3: TGCAGCGTTGGTACTAGCGCAATGCGAAATGAGCAGTTCTTC. The chain recombines TRBV29-1 with TRBJ2-1, with TRBD2 identical over 7 bases. J was trimmed by 7 bases and V by 4 bases; bases with no gene match: 10. The CDR3 consists of 14 residues. CDR1 and CDR2 from the germline V gene are SQVTM and ANQGSEA.

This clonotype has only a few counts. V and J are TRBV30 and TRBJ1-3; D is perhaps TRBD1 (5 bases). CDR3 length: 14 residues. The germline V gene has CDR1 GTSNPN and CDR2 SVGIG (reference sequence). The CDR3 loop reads CAHDVGAVGNTIYF. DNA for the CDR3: TGTGCGCATGATGTCGGGGCCGTTGGAAACACCATATATTTT. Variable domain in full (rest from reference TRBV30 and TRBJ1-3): SQTIHQWPATLVQPVGSPLSLECTVEGTSNPNLYWYRQAAGRGLQLLFYSVGIGQISSEVPQNLSASRPQDRQFILSSKKLLLSDSGFYLCAHDVGAVGNTIYFGEGSWLTVV.

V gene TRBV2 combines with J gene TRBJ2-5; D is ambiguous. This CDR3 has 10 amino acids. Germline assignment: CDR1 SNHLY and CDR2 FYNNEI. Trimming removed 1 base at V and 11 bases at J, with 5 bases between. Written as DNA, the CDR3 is TGTGCCAGCAGTGAAGTGACACAGTACTTC. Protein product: CASSEVTQYF.

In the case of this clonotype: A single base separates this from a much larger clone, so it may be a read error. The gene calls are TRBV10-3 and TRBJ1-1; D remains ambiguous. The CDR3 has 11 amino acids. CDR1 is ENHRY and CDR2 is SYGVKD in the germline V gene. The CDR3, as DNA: TGTGTCTCCGGCGCTAACACTGAAGCTTTCTTT. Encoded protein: CVSGANTEAFF.

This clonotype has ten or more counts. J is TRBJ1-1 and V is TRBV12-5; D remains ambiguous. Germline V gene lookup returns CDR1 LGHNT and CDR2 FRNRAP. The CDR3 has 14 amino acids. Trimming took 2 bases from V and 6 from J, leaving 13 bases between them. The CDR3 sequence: CASGLPTQVAEAFF. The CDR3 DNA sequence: TGTGCTAGTGGTTTGCCGACCCAGGTGGCTGAAGCTTTCTTT.

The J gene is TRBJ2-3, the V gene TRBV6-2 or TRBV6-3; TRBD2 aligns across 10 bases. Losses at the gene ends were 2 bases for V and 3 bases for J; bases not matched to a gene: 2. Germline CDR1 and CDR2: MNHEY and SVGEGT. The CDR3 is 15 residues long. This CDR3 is CASSYSGGATDTQYF. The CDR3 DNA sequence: TGTGCCAGCAGTTACAGCGGGGGGGCAACAGATACGCAGTATTTT.

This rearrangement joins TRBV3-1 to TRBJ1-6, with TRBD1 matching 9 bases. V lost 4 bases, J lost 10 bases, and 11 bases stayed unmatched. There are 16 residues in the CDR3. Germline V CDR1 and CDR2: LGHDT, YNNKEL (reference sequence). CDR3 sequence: CASSPGTGSIGSPLHF. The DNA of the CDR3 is TGTGCCAGCAGCCCCGGGACAGGGAGTATCGGGTCACCCCTCCACTTT.

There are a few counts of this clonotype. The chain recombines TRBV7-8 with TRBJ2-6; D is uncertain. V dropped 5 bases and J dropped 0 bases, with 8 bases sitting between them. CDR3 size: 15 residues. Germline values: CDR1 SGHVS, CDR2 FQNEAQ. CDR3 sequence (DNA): TGTGCCAGCAGCCCGCAGAACTCTGGGGCCAACGTCCTGACTTTC. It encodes CASSPQNSGANVLTF.

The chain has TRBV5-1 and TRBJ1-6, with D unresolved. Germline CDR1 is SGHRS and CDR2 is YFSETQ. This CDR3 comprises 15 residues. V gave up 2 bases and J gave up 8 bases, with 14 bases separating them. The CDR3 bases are TGCGCCAGCAGCTTCTCAGCCAATCGGGATTCACCCCTCCACTTT. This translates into CASSFSANRDSPLHF.